These 6 T cell receptor beta chains originate from one sample sequenced in a study of response to subunit inactivated influenza vaccine. TCRdb itself ran the RT-PCR reads through MiXCR, one entry per CDR3 protein. The sample includes approximately 500,000 distinct CDR3 sequences, roughly 23% of them seen just once. Another study also made use of these data, one on T cells expressing NK-cell markers. This second study notes: Template switching by 5'RACE with UMIs generated the TCR beta cDNA.

The sequenced sample was CD4+ T cells sorted from PBMCs, obtained roughly 13 days after vaccination. The receptors originated from a man aged 45-60 years who received an inactivated influenza vaccine.

This clonotype was found many times. This rearrangement joins TRBV12-3 or TRBV12-4 to TRBJ2-1; D uncertain. The ends were cut back, 6 bases at V and 2 bases at J, with 8 bases in the middle. The CDR3 is 13 amino acids. The CDR3: CASSFGAYNEQFF. Here the CDR3 DNA reads TGTGCCAGCAGCTTTGGGGCCTACAATGAGCAGTTCTTC.

This clonotype was observed a handful of times. The rearrangement uses TRBV7-9 and TRBJ2-1; the D gene is possibly TRBD1 (6 bases). The germline V gene encodes CDR1 SEHNR and CDR2 FQNEAQ (reference sequence). There are 14 residues in the CDR3. The ends were cut back, 6 bases at V and 7 bases at J, with 16 bases in the middle. The CDR3 DNA reads as TGTGCCAGCAGTCGGCAGGGGATGGGGAATGAGCAGTTCTTC. Protein product: CASSRQGMGNEQFF.

This clonotype has ten or more counts. The genes are TRBV6-5 and TRBJ2-1, with D possibly being TRBD2 (7 bases). From germline, CDR1 is MNHEY and CDR2 SVGAGI. The CDR3 totals 15 residues. The V and J ends lost 1 base and 7 bases respectively, with 14 bases between them. The CDR3 DNA reads TGTGCCAGCAGTTACTTGGGAGGGGGGGGTAATGAGCAGTTCTTC. This gives the protein CASSYLGGGGNEQFF.

This clonotype appeared once. The chain joins TRBV7-2 to TRBJ2-7, with D perhaps TRBD2 (5 bases). Deletions cut 1 base from V and 9 bases from J, with 10 bases between. This CDR3 comprises 12 residues. The germline gives CDR1 SGHTA, CDR2 FQGNSA. CDR3: CASSLDLRGQYF. The CDR3 bases are TGTGCCAGCAGCTTAGATCTACGGGGGCAGTACTTC.

This chain links TRBV7-9 with TRBJ2-1, with D hard to call. Trimming cost V 1 base and J 10 bases, with 8 bases left between them. The CDR3 has 12 residues. Germline CDR1 reads SEHNR; CDR2 reads FQNEAQ (reference sequence). CDR3 sequence reads: CASSLEGSEQFF. The CDR3 region has the DNA TGTGCCAGCAGCTTAGAAGGCAGCGAGCAGTTCTTC.

Ten or more counts support this clonotype. This chain joins TRBV5-1 and TRBJ2-1; 10 bases map to TRBD2. CDR3 length: 15 residues. V lost 2 bases, J lost 9 bases, and 8 bases stayed unmatched. Germline assignment: CDR1 SGHRS and CDR2 YFSETQ. The CDR3 here is CASSFASGSGGEQFF. The CDR3 region has the DNA TGCGCCAGCAGCTTTGCTAGCGGGAGCGGGGGTGAGCAGTTCTTC.